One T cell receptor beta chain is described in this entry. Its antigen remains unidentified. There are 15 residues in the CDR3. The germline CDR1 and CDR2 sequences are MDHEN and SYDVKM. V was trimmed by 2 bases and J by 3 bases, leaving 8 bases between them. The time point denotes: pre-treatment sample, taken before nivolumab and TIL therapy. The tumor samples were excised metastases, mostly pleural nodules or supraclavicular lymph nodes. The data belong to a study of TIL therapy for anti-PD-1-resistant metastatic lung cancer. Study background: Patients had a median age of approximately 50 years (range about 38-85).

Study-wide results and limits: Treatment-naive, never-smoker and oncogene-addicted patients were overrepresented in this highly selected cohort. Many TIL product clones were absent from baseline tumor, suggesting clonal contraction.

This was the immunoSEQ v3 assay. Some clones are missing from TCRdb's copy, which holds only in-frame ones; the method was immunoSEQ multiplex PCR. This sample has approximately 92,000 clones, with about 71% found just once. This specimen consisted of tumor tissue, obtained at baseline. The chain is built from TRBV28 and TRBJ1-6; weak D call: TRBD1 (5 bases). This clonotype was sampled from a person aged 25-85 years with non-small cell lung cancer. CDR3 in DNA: TGTGCCAGCAGTTTACTTCAGGGCTATAATTCACCCCTCCACTTT. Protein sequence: CASSLLQGYNSPLHF.